This T cell receptor (beta chain) originates from a study of radiotherapy plus CTLA-4 blockade in lung cancer. Study details: Objective responses were observed in 15% to 20% of patients, and disease control was achieved by 30% to 35%. General observations from the study: The study found tumor-derived TCR clones expanded in blood after radiotherapy plus ipilimumab. Strongest reported response predictors: early blood clone changes and post-radiation interferon-beta.

Patients had chemo-refractory metastatic non-small-cell lung cancer and received focal radiation plus CTLA-4 blockade that used ipilimumab. This CDR3 region has 13 residues. With 3 bases removed from V and 5 bases from J, the gap between germline ends came to 10 bases. From germline, CDR1 is KGHSH and CDR2 LQKENI. With respect to this clone: Its specificity is not known.

Produced via immunoSEQ multiplex PCR; TCRdb's table is partial and in-frame only. The sample has more than 40,000 clones, roughly 90% seen once. V usage is TRBV18 and J usage is TRBJ2-5; tentatively, D is TRBD2 (5 bases). This receptor was identified in a human donor with non-small cell lung cancer whose response to radiotherapy plus ipilimumab could not be evaluated. The sequencing here drew on peripheral blood, taken from a patient treated with radiotherapy plus ipilimumab. CDR3 coding DNA: TGTGCCAGCTCACCGGGGAGTGACGAGACCCAGTACTTC. Its translation is CASSPGSDETQYF.